This is a list of T cell receptor beta chains from one sample in a study of shared clonotypes between healthy human individuals. Clones were read by immunoSEQ multiplex PCR, and TCRdb kept only the in-frame ones, dropping some. The repertoire has 2 million to 3 million clones, approximately 94% of them found once; the top ten carry approximately 0.36%. Material: naive CD4+ T cells from PBMCs. The receptors stem from a man between 18 and 29 years old in good health. Some clones in this sample may be carry-over from other donors' samples. Both conserved end residues are part of each CDR3. The D gene is left open where the match is weak. Clone size is not always given. Where it is, it says once, few, many or a class for expanded clones.

TRBJ2-3 | . | once | TRBV5-1 | CASREGTADTQYF | TGCGCCAGCAGGGAAGGAACGGCAGATACGCAGTATTTT
TRBJ2-7 | TRBD1 | . | TRBV28 | CASSFDFDRGTYEQYF | TGTGCCAGCAGTTTCGATTTTGACAGGGGTACCTACGAGCAGTACTTC
TRBJ1-1 | . | few | TRBV28 | CASSLGGHTEAFF | TGTGCCAGCAGTTTGGGCGGTCACACTGAAGCTTTCTTT
TRBJ1-5 | . | . | TRBV30 | CAWSSPRGNWDQPQHF | TGTGCCTGGAGTTCACCGAGGGGGAATTGGGATCAGCCCCAGCATTTT
TRBJ2-1 | TRBD1 | . | TRBV4-3 | CATGDRVNEQFF | TGCGCCACGGGGGACAGGGTGAATGAGCAGTTCTTC
TRBJ2-7 | . | . | TRBV5-1 | CASSSLWESRSEQYF | TGCGCCAGCAGCTCTTTATGGGAGAGCCGGAGCGAGCAGTACTTC
TRBJ2-5 | . | . | TRBV2 | CASSRRVAQETQYF | TGTGCCAGCAGCCGACGCGTAGCCCAAGAGACCCAGTACTTC
TRBJ1-1 | TRBD1 | once | TRBV5-1 | CASSLAKGATEAFF | TGCGCCAGCAGCTTGGCCAAGGGGGCCACTGAAGCTTTCTTT
TRBJ2-3 | . | . | TRBV7-3 | CASSLTLGGGVDTQYF | TGTGCCAGCAGCTTAACTCTTGGAGGGGGAGTAGATACGCAGTATTTT
TRBJ1-3 | . | . | TRBV5-1 | CASSLVEGGNTIYF | TGCGCCAGCAGCTTGGTGGAGGGCGGAAACACCATATATTTT
TRBJ2-2 | TRBD2 | once | TRBV4-3 | CASSQDFQWGLAGGRNTGELFF | TGCGCCAGCAGCCAAGATTTCCAGTGGGGACTAGCGGGAGGGCGGAACACCGGGGAGCTGTTTTTT
TRBJ2-7 | TRBD2 | . | TRBV10-2 | CASIIAGVGEQYF | TGCGCCAGCATTATAGCGGGAGTTGGCGAGCAGTACTTC
TRBJ2-5 | TRBD2 | . | TRBV7-8 | CASSGRLAGVQETQYF | TGTGCCAGCAGCGGCAGACTAGCGGGAGTACAAGAGACCCAGTACTTC
TRBJ2-5 | . | . | TRBV5-6 | CASSIVRSRQTQYF | TGTGCCAGCAGTATCGTACGGAGTCGCCAGACCCAGTACTTC
TRBJ2-5 | . | . | TRBV5-1 | CASSSAGVQETQYF | TGCGCCAGCAGCTCCGCCGGGGTACAAGAGACCCAGTACTTC
TRBJ2-1 | . | . | TRBV2 | CASTRTGRDNEQFF | TGTGCCAGCACCCGGACTGGTAGGGACAATGAGCAGTTCTTC
TRBJ2-3 | . | . | TRBV21-1 | CASSKARLAGGVTDTQYF | TGTGCCAGCAGCAAAGCCCGACTAGCGGGAGGGGTTACAGATACGCAGTATTTT
TRBJ2-1 | . | . | TRBV4-3 | CASSQEIPSPYNEQFF | TGCGCCAGCAGTCAAGAAATACCGTCGCCGTACAATGAGCAGTTCTTC
TRBJ1-2 | TRBD1 | once | TRBV5-1 | CASSFPGTGAYGYTF | TGCGCCAGCAGCTTCCCGGGGACAGGGGCTTATGGCTACACCTTC
TRBJ1-5 | . | . | TRBV11-1 | CASSLVAEGPQHF | TGTGCCAGCAGCTTAGTTGCCGAAGGGCCCCAGCATTTT
TRBJ2-3 | . | . | TRBV2 | CASSLSGEKGGRQYF | TGTGCCAGCAGTCTAAGCGGGGAGAAAGGGGGAAGGCAGTATTTT
TRBJ2-1 | . | once | TRBV6-1 | CASSGHNEQFF | TGTGCCAGCAGTGGCCACAATGAGCAGTTCTTC
TRBJ2-5 | . | . | TRBV19 | CASRDSLGETQYF | TGTGCCAGTAGGGACAGCCTAGGAGAGACCCAGTACTTC
TRBJ1-1 | . | . | TRBV30 | CAWRKYYGGDTEAFF | TGTGCCTGGAGAAAATACTACGGGGGGGACACTGAAGCTTTCTTT
TRBJ1-1 | . | few | TRBV30 | CAWDQLNTEAFF | TGTGCCTGGGACCAATTGAACACTGAAGCTTTCTTT
TRBJ2-2 | . | . | TRBV5-1 | CASSLTPPTGELFF | TGCGCCAGCAGCTTAACCCCTCCTACCGGGGAGCTGTTTTTT
TRBJ2-2 | TRBD1 | . | TRBV6-1 | CASRRGPDTGELFF | TGTGCCAGCAGGAGGGGGCCGGACACCGGGGAGCTGTTTTTT
TRBJ2-3 | TRBD1 | . | TRBV5-1 | CASSLGGTASTDTQYF | TGCGCCAGCAGCTTGGGTGGGACAGCAAGCACAGATACGCAGTATTTT
TRBJ2-1 | TRBD1 | . | TRBV28 | CASSPATRDRGFIEQFF | TGTGCCAGCAGTCCGGCGACCCGGGACAGGGGATTCATCGAGCAGTTCTTC
TRBJ2-1 | . | . | TRBV6-5 | CASSSSGGGYNEQFF | TGTGCCAGCAGTTCCTCAGGGGGGGGCTACAATGAGCAGTTCTTC
TRBJ1-2 | . | . | TRBV19 | CAGPTYYGYTF | TGTGCGGGCCCTACATATTATGGCTACACCTTC
TRBJ2-5 | . | . | TRBV11-2 | CASSQAGETQYF | TGTGCCAGCAGCCAAGCGGGAGAGACCCAGTACTTC
TRBJ1-5 | . | . | TRBV29-1 | CSVGGVGNQPQHF | TGCAGCGTTGGTGGGGTCGGCAATCAGCCCCAGCATTTT
TRBJ2-3 | TRBD2 | . | TRBV10-3 | CAIGLAGGADTQYF | TGTGCCATCGGACTAGCGGGGGGGGCAGATACGCAGTATTTT
TRBJ1-1 | . | . | TRBV9 | CASSVAGSSATEAFF | TGTGCCAGCAGCGTAGCGGGCAGTTCGGCCACTGAAGCTTTCTTT
TRBJ1-1 | . | . | TRBV7-9 | CASSSQVNTEAFF | TGTGCCAGCAGCTCCCAAGTGAACACTGAAGCTTTCTTT
TRBJ2-3 | . | . | TRBV30 | CAWSVLAGFEDTQYF | TGTGCCTGGAGTGTACTGGCGGGGTTCGAGGATACGCAGTATTTT
TRBJ2-6 | TRBD1 | . | TRBV7-9 | CASSFDRASGANVLTF | TGTGCCAGCAGCTTCGACAGGGCCTCAGGGGCCAACGTCCTGACTTTC
TRBJ2-5 | . | . | TRBV30 | CAWREYQETQYF | TGTGCCTGGCGGGAGTACCAAGAGACCCAGTACTTC
TRBJ2-5 | . | . | TRBV7-8 | CASSLDRQARETQYF | TGTGCCAGCAGCTTAGATCGACAGGCTCGGGAGACCCAGTACTTC
TRBJ1-2 | . | . | TRBV28 | CASSFRGPYGYTF | TGTGCCAGCAGTTTCAGGGGTCCCTATGGCTACACCTTC
TRBJ2-7 | . | . | TRBV29-1 | CSVAGQLYEQYF | TGCAGCGTGGCGGGACAGCTCTACGAGCAGTACTTC
TRBJ2-4 | . | . | TRBV5-1 | CASSLATTAPKNIQYF | TGCGCCAGCAGCTTGGCGACAACTGCCCCCAAAAACATTCAGTACTTC
TRBJ2-5 | . | . | TRBV18 | CASSPSAVQETQYF | TGTGCCAGCTCACCATCCGCAGTTCAAGAGACCCAGTACTTC
TRBJ1-1 | TRBD1 | . | TRBV6-5 | CASSPRTGDTEAFF | TGTGCCAGCAGCCCCCGAACAGGGGACACTGAAGCTTTCTTT
TRBJ2-3 | TRBD1 | . | TRBV6-1 | CASSAGQNTDTQYF | TGTGCCAGCAGTGCGGGACAGAACACAGATACGCAGTATTTT
TRBJ1-2 | . | . | TRBV7-9 | CASSSVQQFNYGYTF | TGTGCCAGCAGCTCCGTTCAGCAGTTCAACTATGGCTACACCTTC
TRBJ2-7 | . | once | TRBV19 | CASRQGKHEQYF | TGTGCCAGTAGGCAGGGGAAACACGAGCAGTACTTC
TRBJ2-7 | . | few | TRBV27 | CASSPLLDYEQYF | TGTGCCAGCAGTCCACTACTCGACTACGAGCAGTACTTC
TRBJ2-3 | . | . | TRBV19 | CASSISWRVRDTQYF | TGTGCCAGTAGTATAAGTTGGAGGGTCAGAGATACGCAGTATTTT
TRBJ2-2 | . | . | TRBV2 | CASTGQRTGELFF | TGTGCCAGCACCGGACAGCGAACCGGGGAGCTGTTTTTT
TRBJ2-2 | . | . | TRBV28 | CASSSPSLGPNTGELFF | TGTGCCAGCAGTTCACCCTCCCTGGGGCCGAACACCGGGGAGCTGTTTTTT
TRBJ2-6 | TRBD1 | . | TRBV2 | CASTGFNRGNAGANVLTF | TGTGCCAGCACAGGTTTTAACAGGGGCAACGCTGGGGCCAACGTCCTGACTTTC